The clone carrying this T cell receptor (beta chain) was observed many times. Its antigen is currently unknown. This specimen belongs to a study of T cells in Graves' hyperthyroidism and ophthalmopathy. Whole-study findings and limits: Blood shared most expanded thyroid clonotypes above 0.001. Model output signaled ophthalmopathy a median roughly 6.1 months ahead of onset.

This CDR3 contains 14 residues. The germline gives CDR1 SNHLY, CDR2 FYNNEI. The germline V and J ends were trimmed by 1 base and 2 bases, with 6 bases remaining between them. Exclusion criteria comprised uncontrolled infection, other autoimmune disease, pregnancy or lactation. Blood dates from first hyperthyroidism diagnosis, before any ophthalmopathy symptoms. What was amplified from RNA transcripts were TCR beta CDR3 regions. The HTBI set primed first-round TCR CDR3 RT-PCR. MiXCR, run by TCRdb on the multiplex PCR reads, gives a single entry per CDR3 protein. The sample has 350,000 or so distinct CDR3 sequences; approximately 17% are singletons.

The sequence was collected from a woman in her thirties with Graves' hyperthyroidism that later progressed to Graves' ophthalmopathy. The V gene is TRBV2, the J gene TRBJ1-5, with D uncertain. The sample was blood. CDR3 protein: CASSEGFGNQPQHF. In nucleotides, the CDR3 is TGTGCCAGCAGTGAAGGTTTTGGCAATCAGCCCCAGCATTTT.